These T cell receptor beta chains were read from a single sample in a study of monozygotic twins with inflammatory bowel disease. After re-calling the 5' RACE reads, TCRdb lists one entry per CDR3 protein, DNA absent. The listing records approximately 330,000 distinct CDR3 sequences. The sample was blood. These receptors all stem from a human donor with ulcerative colitis or Crohn's disease, or a healthy co-twin of an affected twin (not recorded which). Both conserved end residues are part of each CDR3.

j_call,v_call,cdr3_aa
TRBJ1-6,TRBV14,CASSQAGLAPLHF
TRBJ1-5,TRBV20-1,CSGVTDRNNQPQHF
TRBJ1-5,TRBV6-1,CASSRRTGEDNQPQHF
TRBJ2-1,TRBV27,CASRLGTGGSVEQFF
TRBJ2-2,TRBV27,CASTEPTPYTGELFF
TRBJ1-4,TRBV10-3,CATSDRVGPDNEKLFF
TRBJ2-3,TRBV28,CASASVAGTTDTQYF
TRBJ2-3,TRBV6-1,CASSEPGEVDSDTQYF
TRBJ1-1,TRBV5-4,CASSPDYKNTEAFF
TRBJ1-1,TRBV6-1,CASRGWTEAFF
TRBJ1-2,TRBV27,CASRRDRGSEGYTF
TRBJ1-2,TRBV15,CATSRDRHYGYTF
TRBJ1-1,TRBV25-1,CASRAHGTGGRNTEAFF
TRBJ1-2,TRBV4-1,CASSQLLGTYYGYTF
TRBJ2-1,TRBV3-1,CASSPTSGSWNEQFF
TRBJ1-6,TRBV6-2/TRBV6-3,CASSYKFGGTENSPLHF
TRBJ2-3,TRBV27,CASSIAGTSGPGADTQYF